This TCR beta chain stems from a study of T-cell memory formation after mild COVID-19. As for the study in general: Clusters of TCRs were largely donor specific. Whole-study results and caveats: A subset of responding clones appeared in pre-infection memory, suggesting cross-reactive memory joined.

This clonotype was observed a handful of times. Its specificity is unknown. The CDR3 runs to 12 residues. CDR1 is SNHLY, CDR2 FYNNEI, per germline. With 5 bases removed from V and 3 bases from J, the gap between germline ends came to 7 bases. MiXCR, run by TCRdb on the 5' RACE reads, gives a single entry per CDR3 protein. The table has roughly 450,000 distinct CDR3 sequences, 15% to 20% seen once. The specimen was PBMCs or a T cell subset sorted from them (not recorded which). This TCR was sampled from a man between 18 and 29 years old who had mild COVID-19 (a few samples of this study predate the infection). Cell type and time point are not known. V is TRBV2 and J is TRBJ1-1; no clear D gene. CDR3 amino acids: CASSRAYTEAFF. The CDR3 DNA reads TGTGCCAGCAGTCGGGCATACACTGAAGCTTTCTTT.